The clone carrying this TCR beta chain was observed once. Its cognate antigen is unknown. These data belong to a study of beta chain features in type 1 diabetes. Findings of the study overall: VDJ junctions from patients with type 1 diabetes contained fewer insertions and more deletions. TCRB CDR3s were moderately but significantly shorter in Type 1 diabetes patients in all four CD4+ subsets.

Of the isolated RNA, all was reverse transcribed, and so the sequenced material was expressed TCRB transcripts. The method was immunoSEQ multiplex PCR; TCRdb's version includes in-frame clones alone and lacks a portion of them. Here the sample spans some 14,000 clones, over 55% being singletons. The TCR originated in a woman younger than 30 with type 1 diabetes. Sequences were obtained from stem cell memory CD4+ T cells from blood.

CDR3 DNA: TGTGCCAGCAGCGTAGGGCCAGCGGGACGCACAGATACGCAGTATTTT. Translating gives CASSVGPAGRTDTQYF. The chain is built from TRBV9 and TRBJ2-3; 7 positions match TRBD2. The CDR3 covers 16 residues. Germline lookup yields CDR1 SGDLS and CDR2 YYNGEE. V was clipped by 0 bases and J by 1 base; unmatched bases: 5.